This is a list of T cell receptor beta chains from one sample in a study of beta chain features in type 1 diabetes. Here immunoSEQ multiplex PCR was the method, and the copy in TCRdb shows in-frame clones only, minus some. The repertoire includes about 270,000 clones, 13% to 15% of them detected once, and about 0.024% sits in the top ten. What was sequenced was naive CD4+ T cells from blood. The receptors shown here come from a woman aged 40 to 50 in good health. Each CDR3 is given with its conserved first and last residue. D genes are given only for firm matches. Rows give clone size only sometimes, using once, few, many, or a class for an expanded clone.

j_gene | v_gene | abundance | d_gene | CDR3aa | CDR3nt
TRBJ1-2 | TRBV5-4 | few | NA | CASSFGTGLGYGYTF | TGTGCCAGCAGCTTTGGAACCGGGTTGGGCTATGGCTACACCTTC
TRBJ1-1 | TRBV6-6 | few | NA | CASRFRGSNTEAFF | TGTGCCAGCAGGTTCAGGGGCTCGAACACTGAAGCTTTCTTT
TRBJ1-2 | TRBV2 | few | TRBD1 | CASSTQGSLYGYTF | TGTGCCAGCAGTACACAGGGGTCTCTTTATGGCTACACCTTC
TRBJ1-5 | TRBV19 | NA | NA | CASSIVEGVGNQPQHF | TGTGCCAGTAGTATAGTCGAGGGGGTCGGCAATCAGCCCCAGCATTTT
TRBJ2-1 | TRBV11-2 | NA | TRBD2 | CASSSPGLAGANEQFF | TGTGCCAGCAGCTCCCCGGGACTAGCGGGGGCCAATGAGCAGTTCTTC
TRBJ2-7 | TRBV2 | few | TRBD2 | CASVPGLARAEQYF | TGTGCCAGCGTGCCCGGACTAGCCCGAGCCGAGCAGTACTTC
TRBJ1-1 | TRBV5-1 | few | NA | CASSLAGTSNTEAFF | TGCGCCAGCAGCTTGGCCGGGACATCGAACACTGAAGCTTTCTTT
TRBJ2-3 | TRBV29-1 | few | NA | CSTRQVHTDTQYF | TGCAGCACCCGACAGGTACACACAGATACGCAGTATTTT
TRBJ2-1 | TRBV19 | NA | TRBD1 | CASRVRDRASEQFF | TGTGCCAGTAGGGTGAGGGACAGGGCGTCTGAGCAGTTCTTC
TRBJ2-7 | TRBV7-2 | NA | NA | CASSYVGSYEQYF | TGTGCCAGCAGCTACGTCGGGTCCTACGAGCAGTACTTC
TRBJ2-1 | TRBV11-2 | NA | TRBD2 | CASSPGSGGEQFF | TGTGCCAGCAGCCCCGGGAGCGGGGGTGAGCAGTTCTTC
TRBJ1-2 | TRBV19 | NA | NA | CASSFSGHLYGYTF | TGTGCCAGTAGTTTCTCGGGACACCTCTATGGCTACACCTTC
TRBJ2-3 | TRBV9 | few | NA | CASSVLQVADTQYF | TGTGCCAGCAGCGTTCTCCAGGTTGCAGATACGCAGTATTTT
TRBJ2-1 | TRBV7-2 | NA | TRBD2 | CASSSGGISYNEQFF | TGTGCCAGCAGCAGCGGGGGTATATCCTACAATGAGCAGTTCTTC
TRBJ2-3 | TRBV5-1 | few | NA | CASSLAVGSTDTQYF | TGCGCCAGCAGCTTGGCGGTCGGGAGCACAGATACGCAGTATTTT
TRBJ2-7 | TRBV6-1 | NA | TRBD1 | CASSEWPSGQRTLYEQYF | TGTGCCAGCAGTGAATGGCCCTCGGGACAGCGCACCCTCTACGAGCAGTACTTC
TRBJ1-3 | TRBV7-9 | NA | NA | CASSLAGVGNTIYF | TGTGCCAGCAGCTTAGCCGGGGTAGGAAACACCATATATTTT
TRBJ1-6 | TRBV18 | NA | TRBD1 | CASSPRPGGYSPLHF | TGTGCCAGCTCTCCCCGGCCAGGGGGATATTCACCCCTCCACTTT
TRBJ2-1 | TRBV4-2 | few | TRBD2 | CASSQDTVLAGGLEQFF | TGTGCCAGCAGCCAAGATACGGTACTAGCGGGGGGGCTTGAGCAGTTCTTC
TRBJ2-7 | TRBV7-2 | few | TRBD1 | CASSKWTGGAYEQYF | TGTGCCAGCAGTAAGTGGACAGGGGGCGCCTACGAGCAGTACTTC
TRBJ2-2 | TRBV11-3 | few | TRBD2 | CASSSGSGGWTGELFF | TGTGCCAGCAGCTCCGGTAGCGGGGGGTGGACCGGGGAGCTGTTTTTT
TRBJ2-1 | TRBV11-2 | NA | TRBD2 | CASSSGLAVYNEQFF | TGTGCCAGCAGCTCTGGACTAGCGGTCTACAATGAGCAGTTCTTC
TRBJ1-5 | TRBV19 | NA | NA | CASSFSQGSNQPQHF | TGTGCCAGTAGTTTCAGTCAGGGTAGCAATCAGCCCCAGCATTTT
TRBJ1-2 | TRBV7-9 | few | NA | CASSLTGGRIYGYTF | TGTGCCAGCAGCCTTACTGGAGGCAGGATCTATGGCTACACCTTC
TRBJ1-2 | TRBV18 | few | TRBD1 | CASSRDRELGGYTF | TGTGCCAGCTCACGAGACAGGGAATTGGGCGGCTACACCTTC
TRBJ2-2 | TRBV7-2 | few | NA | CASSLYEGGYTGELFF | TGTGCCAGCAGCTTATACGAGGGGGGGTACACCGGGGAGCTGTTTTTT